What follows are 29 T cell receptor beta chains derived from one specimen sequenced in a study of T cell repertoires in cytomegalovirus infection. No antigen has been identified for these receptors. From the reads, TCRdb called clonotypes with MiXCR, one entry per CDR3 protein. The data show 640,000 or so distinct CDR3 sequences, around 32% seen once. The material sequenced was cultured PBMCs, taken from culture after CMV antigen stimulation. These receptors originate from a human donor in good health (CMV status not recorded). Some clones in this sample may be carry-over from other donors' samples.

V and J are TRBV7-2 and TRBJ2-1, with a tentative D call TRBD2 (6 bases). In germline, CDR1 is SGHTA, CDR2 FQGNSA. This CDR3 is built from 11 residues. The V end lost 4 bases, the J end lost 10 bases, and 8 bases lay between the germline ends. Here the CDR3 DNA reads TGTGCCAGCAGCTCTGCGGGGGAGCAGTTCTTC. Translating it yields CASSSAGEQFF.

The rearrangement uses TRBV5-4 and TRBJ1-1; 8 bases line up with TRBD1. Germline V gene data show CDR1 as SGHNT and CDR2 as YYREEE (reference sequence). The CDR3 has 16 residues. Losses at the gene ends were 4 bases for V and 3 bases for J; bases not matched to a gene: 11. The CDR3 sequence is CASSSRQRRGHTEAFF. The CDR3 DNA is TGTGCCAGCAGCAGCCGCCAGCGCAGGGGGCACACTGAAGCTTTCTTT. The full variable domain, in which reference TRBV5-4 and TRBJ1-1 provide the parts outside the CDR3, is ETGVTQSPTHLIKTRGQQVTLRCSSQSGHNTVSWYQQALGQGPQFIFQYYREEENGRGNFPPRFSGLQFPNYSSELNVNALELDDSALYLCASSSRQRRGHTEAFFGQGTRLTVV.

The rearrangement uses TRBV28 and TRBJ1-1; 10 nucleotides line up with TRBD1. In germline, CDR1 is MDHEN, CDR2 SYDVKM. V lost 3 bases and J lost 5; bases outside the gene matches: 18. This CDR3 region has 19 residues. The CDR3 DNA follows: TGTGCCAGCAGTTTCCTAGCCGGGACAGGGGCCCAAGGGAGGACTGAAGCTTTCTTT. This sequence encodes CASSFLAGTGAQGRTEAFF. The variable domain in full, with the rest retrieved from reference TRBV28 and TRBJ1-1, is DVKVTQSSRYLVKRTGEKVFLECVQDMDHENMFWYRQDPGLGLRLIYFSYDVKMKEKGDIPEGYSVSREKKERFSLILESASTNQTSMYLCASSFLAGTGAQGRTEAFFGQGTRLTVV.

Only a few counts were recorded for this clonotype. This sequence joins TRBV7-8 and TRBJ1-2, with D perhaps matching TRBD1 (6 bases). The CDR3 covers 17 residues. CDR1 and CDR2 from the germline V gene are SGHVS and FQNEAQ. Trimming took off 1 base at V and 4 bases at J, with 19 bases between the two ends. The CDR3 here is CASSLVVSRGMGYGYTF. The CDR3 coding sequence is TGTGCCAGCAGCTTAGTGGTCTCGAGGGGGATGGGCTATGGCTACACCTTC.

Only a few counts were recorded for this clonotype. The V and J genes are TRBV12-3 or TRBV12-4 and TRBJ1-1; tentative D call: TRBD1 (5 bases). The CDR3 sequence is 15 residues long. Trimming removed 2 bases at V and 5 bases at J, with 15 bases between. CDR3 sequence: CASSLFGAGETEAFF. The CDR3 nucleotides are TGTGCCAGCAGTTTATTCGGGGCCGGAGAAACTGAAGCTTTCTTT.

This clonotype was observed a few times. The chain uses TRBV19 and TRBJ1-4; TRBD1 agrees at 9 bases. This CDR3 has 14 amino acids. The V gene's germline CDR1 is LNHDA and CDR2 SQIVND (reference sequence). Trimming removed 5 bases from V and 6 bases from J; junction bases left unmatched: 4. This CDR3 reads CASSRGTGYEKLFF. CDR3 coding DNA: TGTGCCAGTAGTCGGGGGACAGGGTATGAAAAACTGTTTTTT.

This clonotype was detected only a few times. DNA of the CDR3: TGTGCCAGCAGTTCACCCTCGACAGGGATGGATCAGCCCCAGCATTTT. Encoded protein: CASSSPSTGMDQPQHF. The V call is TRBV12-3 or TRBV12-4, the J call TRBJ1-5, with TRBD1 matching 7 bases. There are 16 residues in the CDR3. V lost 4 bases, J lost 5 bases, and 11 bases stayed unmatched.

The chain carries TRBV6-2 or TRBV6-3 and TRBJ2-1, with D maybe TRBD1 (6 bases). CDR3 length equals 17 residues. CDR1 and CDR2 from the germline V gene are MNHEY and SVGEGT. The V gene lost 2 bases and the J gene lost 4 bases, with 18 bases spanning the gap. The CDR3 region is CASSYRATGYLYNEQFF. The CDR3 DNA reads as TGTGCCAGCAGTTACCGGGCGACAGGCTACTTATACAATGAGCAGTTCTTC.

This chain connects TRBV20-1 to TRBJ2-7, with TRBD2 identical over 14 bases. This CDR3 comprises 17 residues. The germline V gene encodes CDR1 DFQATT and CDR2 SNEGSKA (reference sequence). Germline trimming cut 3 bases from V and 0 bases from J; bases unmatched to any gene: 7. CDR3 amino acids: CSASPGLAGAPSYEQYF. The CDR3 bases are TGCAGTGCTAGCCCGGGACTAGCGGGGGCCCCCTCCTACGAGCAGTACTTC.

The rearrangement links TRBV5-4 to TRBJ2-5, with D possibly TRBD2 on 5 matching bases. The germline V gene encodes CDR1 SGHNT and CDR2 YYREEE (reference sequence). The CDR3 length is 14 residues. V lost 0 bases to trimming and J lost 5 bases, with 11 bases between them. Here the CDR3 DNA reads TGTGCCAGCAGCTTGGGGCAGCCGGGGGAGACCCAGTACTTC. Its translation: CASSLGQPGETQYF.

This clonotype was counted many times. The chain has TRBV7-8 and TRBJ2-1; D gene unclear. Germline V lookup: CDR1 SGHVS, CDR2 FQNEAQ. The length of the CDR3 is 14 residues. V lost 4 bases and J 3 bases, leaving 10 bases between the germline ends. The CDR3 spells CASSSGANYNEQFF. The DNA for the CDR3 is TGTGCCAGCAGCTCAGGAGCCAACTACAATGAGCAGTTCTTC.

Many counts were recorded for this clonotype. The chain links TRBV7-2 to TRBJ2-3; 9 bases are a match to TRBD1. J lost 6 bases, V lost 3 bases, and 10 bases had no gene match. The germline V gene has CDR1 SGHTA and CDR2 FQGNSA. The CDR3 runs to 16 residues. CDR3 sequence (DNA): TGTGCCAGCAGCTTCACCGGGACAGGGTTTGGGGATACGCAGTATTTT. It codes for CASSFTGTGFGDTQYF.

This clonotype was counted between two and nine times. The CDR3 sequence: CSVFGRDPGELFF. For the CDR3, the DNA is TGCAGCGTTTTCGGCAGGGATCCCGGGGAGCTGTTTTTT. V and J are TRBV29-1 and TRBJ2-2, with a weak D call TRBD1 (5 bases). CDR1 and CDR2 from the germline V gene are SQVTM and ANQGSEA. The CDR3 has 13 amino acids. V lost 5 bases, J lost 6 bases, and 13 bases lay in between.

The genes are TRBV9 and TRBJ2-1, with D uncertain. Germline CDR1 SGDLS, CDR2 YYNGEE. With 0 bases removed from V and 5 bases from J, the gap between germline ends came to 12 bases. This CDR3 is 15 amino acids long. The CDR3 is CASSVGGSEHNEQFF. DNA for the CDR3: TGTGCCAGCAGCGTAGGTGGAAGCGAACACAATGAGCAGTTCTTC.

The chain recombines TRBV6-2 or TRBV6-3 with TRBJ2-1, with 13 bases matching TRBD2. V was clipped by 6 bases and J by 5 bases; unmatched bases: 16. CDR1 is MNHEY, CDR2 SVGEGT, per germline. The CDR3 covers 19 residues. The CDR3 region has the DNA TGTGCCAGCAGATATACGCGGACTAGCGGGAGCTCGTCCCACAATGAGCAGTTCTTC. This sequence encodes CASRYTRTSGSSSHNEQFF.

In this sample, this clonotype turned up a few times. The rearrangement uses TRBV7-9 and TRBJ2-3; D uncertain. The CDR3 sequence is 11 residues long. Looked up from germline, CDR1 is SEHNR and CDR2 is FQNEAQ (reference sequence). V was trimmed by 5 bases and J by 8 bases, leaving 8 bases between them. This chain's CDR3 is CASSPGITQYF. The CDR3 DNA sequence: TGTGCCAGCAGCCCTGGCATTACGCAGTATTTT.

The chain uses TRBV7-8 and TRBJ1-1, with D uncertain. Trimming left V 5 bases short and J 1 base short, with 8 bases between. The CDR3 covers 13 residues. Germline V gene lookup returns CDR1 SGHVS and CDR2 FQNEAQ. The CDR3 is CASSVRQNTEAFF. CDR3 nucleotide sequence: TGTGCCAGCAGCGTCCGACAGAACACTGAAGCTTTCTTT.

The chain is built from TRBV7-4 and TRBJ2-6; a possible D gene is TRBD1 (6 bases). Germline CDR1 reads SGHVT; CDR2 reads SQSDAQ. The CDR3 totals 17 residues. V was pared by 8 bases and J by 4 bases, with 21 bases between. The CDR3 bases are TGTGCCAGCGGTTGGGGACAAGCGGCAACCGGGGCCAACGTCCTGACTTTC. Amino acid sequence: CASGWGQAATGANVLTF.

This clonotype was counted only a few times. DNA of the CDR3: TGTGCCAGCAGCCCCCCAGGGACTCTCCCCTACGAGCAGTACTTC. Amino acids: CASSPPGTLPYEQYF. The V and J genes are TRBV7-2 and TRBJ2-7, with TRBD2 as a possible D gene (6 bases). This CDR3 has 15 residues. Germline-derived CDR1 and CDR2 are SGHTA and FQGNSA. The ends were cut back, 5 bases at V and 2 bases at J, with 16 bases in the middle.

This chain joins TRBV5-6 and TRBJ1-5, with D hard to call. CDR3 length: 14 residues. V was cut by 4 bases and J by 3 bases, with 11 bases left in between. Germline lookup yields CDR1 SGHDT and CDR2 YYEEEE. CDR3 region: CASSIGSINQPQHF. The CDR3 DNA reads TGTGCCAGCAGCATTGGATCGATCAATCAGCCCCAGCATTTT.

The V call is TRBV6-1, the J call TRBJ2-7, with D possibly matching TRBD1 (6 bases). Per germline, CDR1 MNHNS and CDR2 SASEGT. Deletions cut 6 bases from V and 2 bases from J, with 11 bases between. The CDR3 has 13 residues. The CDR3 spells CASRKQGTYEQYF. The CDR3 DNA is TGTGCCAGCAGAAAACAGGGAACCTACGAGCAGTACTTC.

The chain couples TRBV7-9 to TRBJ1-1, with 10 bases lining up with TRBD1. This CDR3 comprises 14 residues. Germline loops: CDR1 SEHNR, CDR2 FQNEAQ (reference sequence). The V and J ends lost 5 bases and 6 bases, in that order; junction bases with no gene match: 6. In nucleotides, the CDR3 is TGTGCCAGCAGCCAAGGACAGGGGGACGCTGAAGCTTTCTTT. It yields the protein CASSQGQGDAEAFF.

The chain recombines TRBV2 with TRBJ2-5; the D gene could be TRBD1 or TRBD2 (6 bases each). The V end lost 0 bases, the J end lost 4 bases, and 12 bases lay between the germline ends. CDR1 and CDR2 (germline): SNHLY, FYNNEI. This CDR3 has 15 amino acids. In nucleotides, the CDR3 is TGTGCCAGCAGTGAAGCGGAAACGGGGGCAGAGACCCAGTACTTC. Amino acids: CASSEAETGAETQYF.

The chain employs TRBV7-9 and TRBJ2-1, with D maybe TRBD1 (7 bases). CDR1 and CDR2 from the germline V gene are SEHNR and FQNEAQ (reference sequence). CDR3 length: 16 residues. Trimming took off 0 bases at V and 5 bases at J, with 14 bases between the two ends. CDR3 coding DNA: TGTGCCAGCAGCTTAGCCCCCCAGGGGGGCAACAATGAGCAGTTCTTC. Residues: CASSLAPQGGNNEQFF.

The chain recombines TRBV20-1 with TRBJ2-7, with 12 bases identical to TRBD2. Germline CDR1 and CDR2: DFQATT and SNEGSKA (reference sequence). V shed 7 bases and J 2 bases; nucleotides not matched to a gene: 9. The CDR3 sequence is 15 residues long. CDR3 sequence (DNA): TGCAGTGTTAAGACTAGCGGGGGTACAGCCTACGAGCAGTACTTC. It codes for CSVKTSGGTAYEQYF.

This clonotype has ten or more counts. CDR3 protein: CASRDRQPKPQHF. CDR3 bases: TGTGCCAGCCGGGACAGGCAACCCAAGCCCCAGCATTTT. The chain is built from TRBV6-1 and TRBJ1-5; TRBD1 matches at 8 bases. Germline loops: CDR1 MNHNS, CDR2 SASEGT. CDR3 length: 13 residues. V shed 8 bases and J 8 bases; nucleotides not matched to a gene: 8.

The V and J genes are TRBV27 and TRBJ1-3; D gene ambiguous. The germline V gene encodes CDR1 MNHEY and CDR2 SMNVEV (reference sequence). This CDR3 contains 16 residues. The V and J ends lost 5 bases and 1 base respectively, with 15 bases between them. The CDR3 region has the DNA TGTGCCAGCAGTACTACACGGAGTGCTTCTGGAAACACCATATATTTT. Encoded protein: CASSTTRSASGNTIYF.

The V gene is TRBV12-3 or TRBV12-4, the J gene TRBJ2-3; 7 bases match TRBD1. V dropped 6 bases and J dropped 3; count of bases not matched to a gene: 9. This CDR3 is 15 amino acids long. In nucleotides, the CDR3 is TGTGCCAGCAGACAACAGGGGACGGGAACAGATACGCAGTATTTT. Its protein is CASRQQGTGTDTQYF.

The chain has TRBV19 and TRBJ2-1; D ambiguous. Trimming took off 5 bases at V and 5 bases at J, with 16 bases between the two ends. The CDR3 length is 15 residues. In germline, CDR1 is LNHDA, CDR2 SQIVND (reference sequence). The CDR3 DNA reads TGTGCCAGTAGTCCCCTTTGGGGAATTAACAATGAGCAGTTCTTC. It encodes CASSPLWGINNEQFF.